The 18 T cell receptor beta chains below all came from one sample that was sequenced in a study of CD8+CD57+ T cells in acquired aplastic anemia. According to the study, genomic DNA was the template for TCR beta VDJ and CDR3 profiling. MiXCR, run by TCRdb on the reads, gives a single entry per CDR3 protein. The sample lists 80,000 or so distinct CDR3 sequences, about 70% occurring once. Those patients picked for sequencing had displayed CD8+CD57+ cell expansion on flow cytometry. The sequencing sample was made of sorted CD4+, CD8+, or CD8+CD57+ T cells (not recorded which) from PBMCs. The receptors originated from a human donor with aplastic anemia.

Remarks on this clonotype: Just one base apart from a much larger clone, this may be a read error. The V call is TRBV7-2, the J call TRBJ1-5, with 8 bases aligning to TRBD1. The J segment lost 0 bases and the V segment lost 5 bases, leaving 3 bases of the junction unmatched. Germline loops: CDR1 SGHTA, CDR2 FQGNSA. This CDR3 contains 15 residues. CDR3 residues: CASSRQGYSNQPQHF. DNA of the CDR3: TGTGCCAGCAGCCGACAGGGGTATAGCAATCAGCCCCAGCATTTT.

The chain combines TRBV11-2 with TRBJ1-1; TRBD1 agrees at 8 bases. This CDR3 is 16 amino acids long. Germline CDR1 is SGHAT and CDR2 is FQNNGV. Trimming cost V 4 bases and J 4 bases; bases outside gene matches: 11. This CDR3 is CASSSGAGGVVTEAFF. The CDR3, as DNA: TGTGCCAGCAGCTCTGGGGCAGGGGGCGTCGTCACTGAAGCTTTCTTT.

This chain uses TRBV11-1 with TRBJ2-7, with 11 nucleotides matching TRBD2. The junction had 3 bases not matched to a gene; V was cut back by 2 bases and J by 0 bases. The CDR3 consists of 16 residues. Germline CDR1 reads SGHAT; CDR2 reads FQDESV (reference sequence). CDR3 residues: CASSLLAGGFSYEQYF. As DNA, the CDR3 is TGTGCCAGCAGCTTACTAGCGGGAGGATTCTCCTACGAGCAGTACTTC.

This clonotype came up a few times. The chain uses TRBV5-1 and TRBJ2-3; no definite D call. The CDR3 runs 12 residues. Trimming took 7 bases from V and 2 from J, leaving 8 bases between them. Germline V gene sequence: CDR1 SGHRS, CDR2 YFSETQ. As DNA, the CDR3 is TGCGCCAGCCAAAAGAACACAGATACGCAGTATTTT. This codes for CASQKNTDTQYF.

This chain links TRBV20-1 with TRBJ1-2; D is undetermined. V lost 0 bases and J 7 bases, leaving 12 bases between the germline ends. Germline V CDR1 and CDR2: DFQATT, SNEGSKA (reference sequence). The CDR3 runs 13 residues. CDR3 residues: CSARETPGSGYTF. The CDR3, as DNA: TGCAGTGCTAGAGAAACCCCCGGCTCTGGCTACACCTTC.

The chain combines TRBV19 with TRBJ1-2; D unclear. V was clipped by 0 bases and J by 4 bases, with 6 bases between them. Germline loops: CDR1 LNHDA, CDR2 SQIVND (reference sequence). The CDR3 extends over 13 amino acids. The DNA of the CDR3 is TGTGCCAGTAGTATAGACCAGTTCTATGGCTACACCTTC. It yields the protein CASSIDQFYGYTF.

The chain employs TRBV5-1 and TRBJ2-7, with 7 bases lining up with TRBD1. Losses at the gene ends were 5 bases for V and 4 bases for J; bases not matched to a gene: 6. Germline V gene data show CDR1 as SGHRS and CDR2 as YFSETQ. The CDR3 is made up of 13 amino acids. The CDR3 protein is CASSRDSPYEQYF. CDR3 coding DNA: TGCGCCAGCAGTCGGGACAGCCCTTACGAGCAGTACTTC.

The CDR3 region has the DNA TGTGCCAGCCTCCGAGCAACCTCTAATTCACCCCTCCACTTT. Residues: CASLRATSNSPLHF. This chain joins TRBV28 and TRBJ1-6, with unresolved D. From germline, CDR1 is MDHEN and CDR2 SYDVKM. This CDR3 is built from 14 residues. Trimming pared 8 bases from V and 6 bases from J, leaving 14 bases between.

V is TRBV29-1 and J is TRBJ1-1; a possible D gene is TRBD1 (5 bases). Germline V CDR1 and CDR2: SQVTM, ANQGSEA. The V end was cut by 7 bases, the J end by 0 bases, with 12 bases between. CDR3 length equals 13 residues. The CDR3 here is CSGMGPLNTEAFF. CDR3 in DNA: TGCAGCGGGATGGGACCGCTGAACACTGAAGCTTTCTTT.

In its sample, this clonotype was seen a few times. This sequence joins TRBV29-1 and TRBJ2-5, with 8 positions matching TRBD1. The CDR3 covers 12 residues. From germline, CDR1 is SQVTM and CDR2 ANQGSEA. Trimming cost V 7 bases and J 4 bases; bases outside gene matches: 5. The CDR3 region is CSDRQGSETQYF. The CDR3 DNA is TGCAGCGACAGACAGGGGTCAGAGACCCAGTACTTC.

The genes are TRBV24-1 and TRBJ2-3; D perhaps matches TRBD1 (6 bases). The CDR3 totals 14 residues. Germline CDR1 KGHDR, CDR2 SFDVKD. Trimming removed 1 base from V and 4 bases from J, with 8 bases in between. The CDR3 is CATSDFQGPDTQYF. The CDR3 region has the DNA TGTGCCACCAGTGATTTCCAGGGGCCAGATACGCAGTATTTT.

The V and J genes are TRBV24-1 and TRBJ2-3, with D perhaps TRBD1 or TRBD2 (6 bases each). Deletions cut 3 bases from V and 5 bases from J, with 14 bases between. The CDR3 spans 15 residues. The germline V gene has CDR1 KGHDR and CDR2 SFDVKD. In DNA, the CDR3 is TGTGCCACCAGTGATAGGGGGGCCTGGGTAGATACGCAGTATTTT. It yields the protein CATSDRGAWVDTQYF.

This chain uses TRBV10-2 with TRBJ2-3, with D uncertain. This CDR3 contains 12 residues. Germline values: CDR1 WSHSY, CDR2 SAAADI. V was shortened by 6 bases and J by 0 bases, with 4 bases between the two germline ends. CDR3 loop: CASRKSTDTQYF. Written as DNA, the CDR3 is TGCGCCAGCAGAAAGAGCACAGATACGCAGTATTTT.

This chain joins TRBV7-9 and TRBJ2-7, with D possibly TRBD2 on 6 matching bases. In germline, CDR1 is SEHNR, CDR2 FQNEAQ (reference sequence). V was cut by 3 bases and J by 10 bases, with 16 bases left in between. This CDR3 has 13 residues. CDR3: CASSFLGGGQQYF. The CDR3 nucleotides read TGTGCCAGCAGCTTTTTGGGGGGAGGACAACAGTACTTC.

The CDR3 protein is CASSLLAGSYNEQFF. The DNA for the CDR3 is TGTGCCAGCAGTCTACTAGCGGGCTCCTACAATGAGCAGTTCTTC. This chain uses TRBV11-2 with TRBJ2-1, with TRBD2 matching 9 bases. The CDR3 totals 15 residues. Looked up from germline, CDR1 is SGHAT and CDR2 is FQNNGV. V was clipped by 6 bases and J by 0 bases; unmatched bases: 3.

This clonotype has a handful of counts. CDR3 DNA sequence: TGTGCCATCAGCCCGACAGGTCTGGACAATGAGCAGTTCTTC. Translated, it gives CAISPTGLDNEQFF. The gene calls are TRBV10-3 and TRBJ2-1, with D perhaps TRBD1 (6 bases). V dropped 6 bases and J dropped 5 bases, with 14 bases sitting between them. The CDR3 is 14 residues long. Germline V lookup: CDR1 ENHRY, CDR2 SYGVKD.

Comments on this clonotype: A much larger clone lies a single base off, so this may be a read error. The CDR3 ends on some other residue instead of the conserved phenylalanine or tryptophan, so this is likely a read error. The rearrangement uses TRBV19 and TRBJ2-1, with 9 bases aligning to TRBD2. Germline CDR1 and CDR2: LNHDA and SQIVND (reference sequence). With V trimmed by 10 bases and J by 2 bases, 6 bases remained unmatched. The CDR3 contains 14 residues. The CDR3: CAIGSGSPYNEQFL. CDR3 DNA: TGTGCCATCGGTAGCGGGAGCCCCTACAATGAGCAGTTCCTC.

This clonotype was seen many times. The chain is built from TRBV9 and TRBJ2-1, with 10 bases aligning to TRBD1. This CDR3 contains 12 residues. Trimming cost V 3 bases and J 12 bases; bases outside gene matches: 3. CDR1 is SGDLS, CDR2 YYNGEE, per germline. CDR3 in amino acids: CASSGQGAVQFF. The CDR3 DNA sequence: TGTGCCAGCAGCGGACAGGGGGCCGTGCAGTTCTTC.